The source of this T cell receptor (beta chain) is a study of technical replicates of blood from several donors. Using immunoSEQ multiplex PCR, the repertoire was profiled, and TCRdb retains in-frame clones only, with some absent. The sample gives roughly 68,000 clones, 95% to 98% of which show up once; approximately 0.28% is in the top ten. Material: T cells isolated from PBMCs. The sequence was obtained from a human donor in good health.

CDR3 DNA: TGTGCCATCAGCGGCGGGGGTGAAGCTTTCTTT. Translated: CAISGGGEAFF. The V and J genes are TRBV10-3 and TRBJ1-1; D perhaps matches TRBD1 (5 bases). V was shortened by 6 bases and J by 7 bases, with 9 bases between the two germline ends. The V gene's germline CDR1 is ENHRY and CDR2 SYGVKD. The CDR3 is 11 residues long.